The T cell receptor beta chain under discussion was sequenced for a study of shared clonotypes between healthy human individuals. Germline loops: CDR1 MNHNS, CDR2 SASEGT. Deletions cut 5 bases from V and 6 bases from J, with 14 bases between. This CDR3 contains 13 residues. Libraries were prepared by immunoSEQ multiplex PCR; TCRdb keeps only in-frame clonotypes and omits some of them. The sample shows a few million clones, approximately 95% of them seen only once. Source material: naive CD4+ T cells sorted from blood. Sample subset: CD45RA+ positively selected. V usage is TRBV6-1 and J usage is TRBJ2-7; D may be TRBD1 (6 bases). The sequence derives from a young man in good health. CDR3 sequence reads: CASSSTTGTEQYF. The DNA for the CDR3 is TGTGCCAGCAGTTCGACAACAGGGACCGAGCAGTACTTC.